This T cell receptor (beta chain) was obtained from a study of cytomegalovirus exposure and HLA in healthy donors. As for this clone: Its antigen is not known.

V lost 4 bases and J lost 5; bases outside the gene matches: 3. Germline lookup yields CDR1 SNHLY and CDR2 FYNNEI. The CDR3 extends over 13 amino acids. Study observations and caveats: Reported performance of the classifier showed diagnosis of cytomegalovirus status with high specificity and sensitivity. TCR beta V- and J-gene trimming, according to a later analysis, was linked to a missense DCLRE1C variant.

The study ran its PCR with 60 Vbeta and 13 Jbeta primers. The repertoire was sequenced with immunoSEQ multiplex PCR; TCRdb's copy has only in-frame clones and lacks some. Of 150,000 to 200,000 clones in the sample, approximately 78% were seen once. Participants comprised healthy donors of bone marrow. This TCR came from a woman aged 18-29 years in good health and CMV-seronegative. The sample consisted of PBMCs. This rearrangement joins TRBV2 to TRBJ2-5; 8 nucleotides align to TRBD1. CDR3 loop: CASSVQGAETQYF. DNA for the CDR3: TGTGCCAGCAGTGTTCAGGGGGCTGAGACCCAGTACTTC.